The 19 T cell receptor beta chains listed next were all sequenced from one sample in a study of cytomegalovirus exposure and HLA in healthy donors. This PCR relied on a set of 60 Vbeta primers and 13 Jbeta primers. The table came from immunoSEQ multiplex PCR; TCRdb's copy has only in-frame clones and leaves some out. The sample records some 190,000 clones, more than 75% being singletons. What was sequenced was PBMCs. The source is a man aged 25-45 years in good health and CMV-seronegative.

This rearrangement joins TRBV5-8 to TRBJ2-1; 9 bases map to TRBD2. Per germline, CDR1 SGHTS and CDR2 YDEGEE. This CDR3 has 15 residues. The junction had 8 bases not matched to a gene; V was cut back by 1 base and J by 9 bases. The DNA of the CDR3 is TGTGCCAGCAGCTTGCTGAAGCGGGAGGCCGGTGAGCAGTTCTTC. It yields the protein CASSLLKREAGEQFF.

The gene calls are TRBV4-2 and TRBJ2-3; D unresolved. Trimming cost V 1 base and J 6 bases, with 8 bases left between them. This CDR3 is built from 13 residues. The germline V gene has CDR1 LGHNA and CDR2 YNFKEQ. The CDR3 here is CASSQATLDTQYF. Written as DNA, the CDR3 is TGTGCCAGCAGCCAAGCCACATTGGATACGCAGTATTTT.

This chain links TRBV6-1 with TRBJ2-3; TRBD1 agrees at 9 bases. J lost 4 bases, V lost 6 bases, and 8 bases had no gene match. The CDR3 sequence is 15 residues long. Germline V CDR1 and CDR2: MNHNS, SASEGT. CDR3 sequence (DNA): TGTGCCAGCAGCTCAACGGGACAGGGATCAGATACGCAGTATTTT. The encoded protein is CASSSTGQGSDTQYF.

V and J are TRBV10-2 and TRBJ1-5, with D possibly being TRBD1 (5 bases). In germline, CDR1 is WSHSY, CDR2 SAAADI. This CDR3 spans 19 amino acids. Trimming took 2 bases from V and 4 from J, leaving 24 bases between them. CDR3 sequence (DNA): TGCGCCAGCAGTGAGCAGGCCGGGTGGGAGGGGATCGTTAATCAGCCCCAGCATTTT. As protein: CASSEQAGWEGIVNQPQHF.

The chain combines TRBV6-6 with TRBJ1-4, with 8 bases matching TRBD1. Per the germline V gene, CDR1 is MNHNY and CDR2 is SVGAGI (reference sequence). V lost 7 bases, J lost 8 bases, and 12 bases stayed unmatched. The CDR3 consists of 15 residues. Here the CDR3 reads CASNPSGQGREKLFF. The CDR3, as DNA: TGTGCCAGCAACCCCTCCGGACAGGGAAGGGAAAAACTGTTTTTT.

The chain uses TRBV7-6 and TRBJ2-7; 9 nucleotides agree with TRBD1. Germline trimming cut 3 bases from V and 4 bases from J; bases unmatched to any gene: 4. The CDR3 extends over 14 amino acids. The germline CDR1 and CDR2 sequences are SGHVS and FNYEAQ. In DNA, the CDR3 is TGTGCCAGCAGCTTTACAGACAGGGGGTACGAGCAGTACTTC. Its protein is CASSFTDRGYEQYF.

The rearrangement uses TRBV2 and TRBJ2-3; the D is unclear. CDR3 length: 15 amino acids. Trimming shortened V by 1 base and J by 2 bases, and 10 bases separated the two germline ends. The germline gives CDR1 SNHLY, CDR2 FYNNEI. Here the CDR3 DNA reads TGTGCCAGCAGTGAAGAGTGGCGGTACACAGATACGCAGTATTTT. Its protein product is CASSEEWRYTDTQYF.

The rearrangement uses TRBV28 and TRBJ2-7; maybe TRBD1 (6 bases). This CDR3 comprises 12 residues. Germline V gene lookup returns CDR1 MDHEN and CDR2 SYDVKM. Trimming took 6 bases from V and 7 from J, leaving 13 bases between them. CDR3 protein: CASRTGLGEQYF. The CDR3 DNA reads TGTGCCAGCAGAACAGGGTTGGGAGAGCAGTACTTC.

V gene TRBV6-6 combines with J gene TRBJ2-3, with 7 nucleotides matching TRBD1. Unmatched junction bases numbered 12, after V lost 8 bases and J lost 1 base. The CDR3 has 16 amino acids. Germline values: CDR1 MNHNY, CDR2 SVGAGI (reference sequence). This CDR3 reads CASEGARPEGTDTQYF. The CDR3 nucleotides are TGTGCCAGCGAGGGGGCTCGACCCGAGGGCACAGATACGCAGTATTTT.

The chain combines TRBV14 with TRBJ2-6, with D unresolved. There are 16 residues in the CDR3. Germline CDR1 is SGHDN and CDR2 is FVKESK. V gave up 3 bases and J gave up 2 bases, with 11 bases separating them. CDR3 nucleotides: TGTGCCAGCAGCCACAGGCAATCTACTGGGGCCAACGTCCTGACTTTC. It yields the protein CASSHRQSTGANVLTF.

This rearrangement joins TRBV4-1 to TRBJ2-5; 7 positions match TRBD2. Trimming took 3 bases from V and 3 from J; bases not matched to a gene: 4. CDR3 length: 14 amino acids. Germline lookup yields CDR1 MGHRA and CDR2 YSYEKL. CDR3 nucleotides: TGCGCCAGCAGCCACGCCGGGAGGAAAGAGACCCAGTACTTC. Its translation: CASSHAGRKETQYF.

Comments on this clone: At one boundary the junction diverges from the germline segment, which might be a read error. The chain uses TRBV18 and TRBJ1-5; D might be TRBD1 (5 bases). Looked up from germline, CDR1 is KGHSH and CDR2 is LQKENI. The CDR3 consists of 13 residues. The CDR3 loop reads CASSRQGNPPQHF. The CDR3 region has the DNA TGTGCCAGCTCCCGCCAGGGTAATCCGCCCCAGCATTTT.

CDR3 region: CASGRQEQYF. CDR3 in DNA: TGTGCCAGCGGTAGACAAGAGCAGTACTTC. This sequence joins TRBV28 and TRBJ2-5, with no clear D. V lost 8 bases and J 11 bases, leaving 12 bases between the germline ends. This CDR3 region has 10 residues. Per germline, CDR1 MDHEN and CDR2 SYDVKM.

A few counts support this clone. The chain couples TRBV5-1 to TRBJ1-6; unclear D gene. The CDR3 has 15 amino acids. Germline CDR1 SGHRS, CDR2 YFSETQ. Trimming took 7 bases from V and 6 from J, leaving 17 bases between them. CDR3 in amino acids: CASQESQSSNSPLHF. Here the CDR3 DNA reads TGCGCCAGCCAAGAATCGCAGTCAAGTAATTCACCCCTCCACTTT.

The chain couples TRBV10-1 to TRBJ2-7; TRBD2 agrees at 8 bases. With 2 bases clipped from V and 4 bases from J, the junction kept 1 base outside the gene matches. Germline V CDR1 and CDR2: WNHNN, SYGVQD (reference sequence). This CDR3 comprises 13 residues. Written as DNA, the CDR3 is TGCGCCAGCAGTGAGACTAGCGGATACGAGCAGTACTTC. It translates to CASSETSGYEQYF.

The chain combines TRBV10-2 with TRBJ1-4; the match to TRBD1 covers 7 bases. The CDR3 spans 16 residues. In germline, CDR1 is WSHSY, CDR2 SAAADI. V was clipped by 3 bases and J by 4 bases; unmatched bases: 8. CDR3 sequence (DNA): TGCGCCAGCAGTGATTTGACAGGGCTTTATAATGAAAAACTGTTTTTT. Its protein product is CASSDLTGLYNEKLFF.

This chain uses TRBV11-3 with TRBJ2-1; 7 positions match TRBD2. This CDR3 spans 17 amino acids. Germline CDR1 reads SGHNT; CDR2 reads YENEEA. V lost 1 base, J lost 3 bases, and 9 bases stayed unmatched. The CDR3: CASSLGLTSDNYNEQFF. DNA for the CDR3: TGTGCCAGCAGCTTAGGCCTAACTAGCGACAACTACAATGAGCAGTTCTTC.

A single count supports this clone. The V gene is TRBV6-5, the J gene TRBJ1-6; no clear D. Germline lookup yields CDR1 MNHEY and CDR2 SVGAGI. V lost 8 bases and J lost 7, with 12 bases in between. The CDR3 loop spans 13 amino acids. The CDR3 spells CASSAQYNSPLHF. DNA of the CDR3: TGTGCCAGCTCCGCACAGTACAATTCACCCCTCCACTTT.

V usage is TRBV13 and J usage is TRBJ1-6; 11 nucleotides agree with TRBD1. Germline trimming cut 4 bases from V and 9 bases from J; bases unmatched to any gene: 5. From germline, CDR1 is PRHDT and CDR2 FYEKMQ (reference sequence). This CDR3 is 15 amino acids long. Here the CDR3 DNA reads TGTGCCAGCAGCTCACCGGGACAGGGGGTTTCACCCCTCCACTTT. It translates to CASSSPGQGVSPLHF.